The subject of this entry is one T cell receptor (beta chain). Its matching antigen is unknown. Enrollment shut out patients with autoimmune disease history or systemic immunosuppression. Some clones are missing from TCRdb's copy, which holds only in-frame ones; the method was immunoSEQ multiplex PCR. This sample has around 15,000 clones, with around 80% found just once. This specimen comes from a study of OX40 agonist ivuxolimab in advanced cancers. Background on the study: The patients got ivuxolimab, which is an agonistic anti-OX40 (CD134) antibody. Dose-escalation patients had hepatocellular carcinoma, melanoma, renal cell or head and neck cancer.

The CDR3 runs 14 residues. Germline V lookup: CDR1 GTSNPN, CDR2 SVGIG (reference sequence). Trimming pared 1 base from V and 4 bases from J, leaving 11 bases between. Study-wide results and limits: Expanded peripheral T cell antigen specificity was not determined.

The chain couples TRBV30 to TRBJ1-5; no definite D call. The specimen was CD4+ or CD8+ T cells sorted from blood, collected in a trial of the OX40 agonist ivuxolimab. This receptor was obtained from an adult with an advanced solid tumor such as melanoma, head and neck, liver or kidney cancer. The CDR3 protein is CAWSGKGANQPQHF. CDR3 nucleotides: TGTGCCTGGAGTGGAAAGGGAGCAAATCAGCCCCAGCATTTT.